This T cell receptor beta chain was obtained from a study of blood T cell repertoires in COVID-19. The wider study: The United States, Italy and Spain supplied acute and convalescent COVID-19 samples. PBMCs, B-cell-depleted T cells, or T cells provided the cDNA or gDNA that made up the material.

To note about this clone: This same CDR3 is encoded by further DNA sequences in the sample.

Methods used by the authors: The authors estimated nucleated cell counts from reference gene primer amplification. Sequenced by immunoSEQ multiplex PCR; TCRdb stores in-frame clones only, minus some. D and trimming come from the DNA, and the V and J calls and clone size come from that table. The sample shows around 130,000 clones, 80% to 90% of them seen only once. This CDR3 has 14 amino acids. Trimming cost V 5 bases and J 5 bases; bases outside gene matches: 3. The germline V gene encodes CDR1 LGHDT and CDR2 YNNKEL (reference sequence). The chain combines TRBV3-1 (or the pseudogene TRBV3-2) with TRBJ2-1, with 10 bases fitting TRBD2. Specimen: peripheral blood. The source is a man over 45 with active or convalescent COVID-19. The CDR3 loop is CASSWTSGDNEQFF. The CDR3 nucleotides read TGTGCCAGCAGCTGGACTAGCGGAGACAATGAGCAGTTCTTC.